This TCR beta chain is drawn from a study of post-analysis software for immune sequencing data. Regarding this clonotype: As yet, its antigen is unknown.

The length of the CDR3 is 13 residues. J was trimmed by 8 bases and V by 6 bases; bases with no gene match: 7. Germline V gene data show CDR1 as SQVTM and CDR2 as ANQGSEA. Study findings and constraints: Strong same-batch co-clustering of samples appeared with F measure clustering. The normalized Chao1 diversity of multiple sclerosis patients was significantly lower than that of controls. In patients, five or six TRBV segments were more frequent than in controls, with TRBV5-6, TRBV5-1 and TRBV20-1 among them.

Unique-molecular-identifier-tagged TCR beta cDNA libraries were used. TCRdb re-analysed the PCR reads in MiXCR, keeping a single row per CDR3 protein. The sample has about 770,000 distinct CDR3 sequences, around 45% seen once. The J gene is TRBJ2-1, the V gene TRBV29-1; 10 nucleotides match TRBD1. The source is a girl aged 5-17 years with multiple sclerosis. What was sequenced was blood. The CDR3 is CSVTGTGVDEQFF. The CDR3 region has the DNA TGCAGCGTGACCGGGACAGGGGTAGATGAGCAGTTCTTC.